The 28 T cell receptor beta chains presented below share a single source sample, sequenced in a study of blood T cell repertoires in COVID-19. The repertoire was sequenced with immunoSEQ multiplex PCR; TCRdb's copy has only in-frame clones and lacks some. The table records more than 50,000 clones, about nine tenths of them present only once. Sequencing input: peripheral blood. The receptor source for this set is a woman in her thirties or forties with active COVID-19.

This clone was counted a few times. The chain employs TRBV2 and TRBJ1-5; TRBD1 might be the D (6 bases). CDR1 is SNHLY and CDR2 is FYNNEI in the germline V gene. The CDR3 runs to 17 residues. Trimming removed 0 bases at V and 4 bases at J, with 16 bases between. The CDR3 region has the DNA TGTGCCAGCAGTGAAGCGCTTCCCACAGGGCAGAATCAGCCCCAGCATTTT. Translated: CASSEALPTGQNQPQHF.

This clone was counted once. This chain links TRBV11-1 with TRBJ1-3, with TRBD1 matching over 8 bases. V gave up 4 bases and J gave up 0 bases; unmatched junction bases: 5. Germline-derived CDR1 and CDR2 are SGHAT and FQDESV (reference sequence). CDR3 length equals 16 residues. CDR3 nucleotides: TGTGCCAGCAGCTCGACGACAGGGGTCTCTGGAAACACCATATATTTT. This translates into CASSSTTGVSGNTIYF.

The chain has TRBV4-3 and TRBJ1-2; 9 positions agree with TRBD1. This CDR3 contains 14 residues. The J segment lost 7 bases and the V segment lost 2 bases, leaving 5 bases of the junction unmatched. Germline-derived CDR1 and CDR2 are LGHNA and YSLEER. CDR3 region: CASSQLQGAIGYTF. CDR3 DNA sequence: TGCGCCAGCAGCCAACTACAGGGGGCTATTGGCTACACCTTC.

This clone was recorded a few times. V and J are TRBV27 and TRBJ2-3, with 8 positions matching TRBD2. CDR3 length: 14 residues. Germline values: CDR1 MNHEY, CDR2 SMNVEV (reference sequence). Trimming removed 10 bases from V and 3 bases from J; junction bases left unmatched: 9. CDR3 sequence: CATATGGPTDTQYF. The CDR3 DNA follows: TGTGCCACGGCTACGGGGGGGCCGACAGATACGCAGTATTTT.

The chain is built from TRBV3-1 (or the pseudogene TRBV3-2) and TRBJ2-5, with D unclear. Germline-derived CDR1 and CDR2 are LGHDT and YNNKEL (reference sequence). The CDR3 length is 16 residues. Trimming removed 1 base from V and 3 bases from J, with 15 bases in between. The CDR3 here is CASSQAGGGTKETQYF. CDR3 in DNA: TGTGCCAGCAGCCAAGCTGGCGGTGGTACTAAAGAGACCCAGTACTTC.

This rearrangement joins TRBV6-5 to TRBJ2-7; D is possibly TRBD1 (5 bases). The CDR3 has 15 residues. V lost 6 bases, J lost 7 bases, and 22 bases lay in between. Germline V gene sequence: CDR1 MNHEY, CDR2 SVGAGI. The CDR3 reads CASRQVPEPTWEQYF. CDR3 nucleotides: TGTGCCAGCAGACAGGTTCCGGAACCCACCTGGGAGCAGTACTTC.

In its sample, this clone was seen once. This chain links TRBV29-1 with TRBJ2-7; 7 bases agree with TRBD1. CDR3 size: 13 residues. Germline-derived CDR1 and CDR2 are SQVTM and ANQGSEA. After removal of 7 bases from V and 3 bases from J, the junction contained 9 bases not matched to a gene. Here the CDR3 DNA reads TGCAGCGGAGTAGGGACAGAACACTACGAGCAGTACTTC. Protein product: CSGVGTEHYEQYF.

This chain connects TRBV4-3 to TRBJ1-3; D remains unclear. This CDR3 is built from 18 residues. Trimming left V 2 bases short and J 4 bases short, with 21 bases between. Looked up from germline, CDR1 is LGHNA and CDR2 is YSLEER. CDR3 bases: TGCGCCAGCAGCCAATCCCACCCGGCGGGGAGAGACGGAAACACCATATATTTT. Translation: CASSQSHPAGRDGNTIYF.

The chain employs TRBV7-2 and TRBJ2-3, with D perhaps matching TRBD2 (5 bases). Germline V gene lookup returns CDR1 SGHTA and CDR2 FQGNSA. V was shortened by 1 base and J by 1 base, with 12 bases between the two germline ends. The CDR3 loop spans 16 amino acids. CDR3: CASSLGTGYGTDTQYF. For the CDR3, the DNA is TGTGCCAGCAGCTTAGGGACGGGGTACGGCACAGATACGCAGTATTTT.

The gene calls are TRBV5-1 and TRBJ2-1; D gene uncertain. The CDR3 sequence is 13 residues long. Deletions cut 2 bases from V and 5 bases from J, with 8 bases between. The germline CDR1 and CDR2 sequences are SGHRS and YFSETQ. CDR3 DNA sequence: TGCGCCAGCAGCTTTGACTCAGACAATGAGCAGTTCTTC. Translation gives CASSFDSDNEQFF.

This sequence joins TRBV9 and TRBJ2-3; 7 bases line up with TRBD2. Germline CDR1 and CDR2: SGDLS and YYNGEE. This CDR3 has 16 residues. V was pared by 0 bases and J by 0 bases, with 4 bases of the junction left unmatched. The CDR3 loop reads CASSVEWRGSTDTQYF. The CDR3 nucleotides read TGTGCCAGCAGCGTAGAATGGCGGGGGAGCACAGATACGCAGTATTTT.

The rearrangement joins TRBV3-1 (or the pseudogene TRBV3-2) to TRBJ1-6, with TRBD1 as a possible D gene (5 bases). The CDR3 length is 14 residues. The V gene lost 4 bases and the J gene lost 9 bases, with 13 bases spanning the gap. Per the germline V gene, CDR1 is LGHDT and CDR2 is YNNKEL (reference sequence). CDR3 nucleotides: TGTGCCAGCAGCCTTGGACACGCCACTTCACCCCTCCACTTT. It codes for CASSLGHATSPLHF.

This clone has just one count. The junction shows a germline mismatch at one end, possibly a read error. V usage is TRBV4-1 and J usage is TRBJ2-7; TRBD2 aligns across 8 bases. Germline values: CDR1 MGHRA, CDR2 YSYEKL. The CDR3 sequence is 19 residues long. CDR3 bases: TGCGCCCGCAGCCCGGGGGGGGCTGGCGGGGGGTCTTCGCCCTACGAGCAGTACTTC. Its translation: CARSPGGAGGGSSPYEQYF.

In DNA, the CDR3 is TGTGCCAGCAGTTACGTAAGGCGGGGGGAAGGGAATGAGCAGTTCTTC. This sequence encodes CASSYVRRGEGNEQFF. The V gene is TRBV6-2 or TRBV6-3, the J gene TRBJ2-1, with TRBD2 identical over 8 bases. The CDR3 consists of 16 residues. V was clipped by 2 bases and J by 7 bases; unmatched bases: 10. CDR1 and CDR2 from the germline V gene are MNHEY and SVGEGT.

This chain's CDR3 is CASSPGQGFSSPLHF. In nucleotides, the CDR3 is TGTGCCAGCAGCCCGGGACAGGGGTTTTCATCACCCCTCCACTTT. The chain couples TRBV6-5 to TRBJ1-6, with 10 bases matching TRBD1. Germline V lookup: CDR1 MNHEY, CDR2 SVGAGI. With 6 bases clipped from V and 10 bases from J, the junction kept 9 bases outside the gene matches. CDR3 length equals 15 residues.

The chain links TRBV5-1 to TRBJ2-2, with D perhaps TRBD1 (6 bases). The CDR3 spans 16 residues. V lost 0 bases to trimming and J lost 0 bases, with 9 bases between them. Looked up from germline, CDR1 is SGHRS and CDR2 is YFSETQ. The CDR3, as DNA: TGCGCCAGCAGCTTGGGTGGGGGCCCGAACACCGGGGAGCTGTTTTTT. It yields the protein CASSLGGGPNTGELFF.

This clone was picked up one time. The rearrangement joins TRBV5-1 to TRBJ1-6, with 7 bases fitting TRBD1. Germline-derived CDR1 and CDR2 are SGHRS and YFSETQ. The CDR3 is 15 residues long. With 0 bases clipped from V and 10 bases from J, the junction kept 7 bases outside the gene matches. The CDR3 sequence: CASSLGAGGSSPLHF. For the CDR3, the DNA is TGCGCCAGCAGCTTGGGCGCAGGGGGAAGCTCACCCCTCCACTTT.

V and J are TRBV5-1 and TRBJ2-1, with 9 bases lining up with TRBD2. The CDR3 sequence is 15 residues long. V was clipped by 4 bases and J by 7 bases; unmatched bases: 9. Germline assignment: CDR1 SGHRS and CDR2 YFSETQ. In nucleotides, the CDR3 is TGCGCCAGCAGCGGGGGAAGCGGGGGGCGGAATGAGCAGTTCTTC. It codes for CASSGGSGGRNEQFF.

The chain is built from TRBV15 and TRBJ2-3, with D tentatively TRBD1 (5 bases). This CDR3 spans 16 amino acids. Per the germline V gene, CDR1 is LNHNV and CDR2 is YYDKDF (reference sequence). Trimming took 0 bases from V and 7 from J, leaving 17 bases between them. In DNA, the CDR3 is TGTGCCACCAGCAGAGAGGTAGTCGCGGCAGGGCATACGCAGTATTTT. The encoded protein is CATSREVVAAGHTQYF.

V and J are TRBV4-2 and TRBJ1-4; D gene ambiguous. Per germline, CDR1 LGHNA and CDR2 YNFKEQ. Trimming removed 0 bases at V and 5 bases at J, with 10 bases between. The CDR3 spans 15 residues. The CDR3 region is CASSQDWVRNEKLFF. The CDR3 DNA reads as TGTGCCAGCAGCCAAGATTGGGTCAGGAATGAAAAACTGTTTTTT.

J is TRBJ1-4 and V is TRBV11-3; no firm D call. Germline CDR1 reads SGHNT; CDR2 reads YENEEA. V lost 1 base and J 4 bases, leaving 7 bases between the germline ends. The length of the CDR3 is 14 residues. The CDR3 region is CASSLGPNNEKLFF. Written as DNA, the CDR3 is TGTGCCAGCAGCTTAGGTCCAAATAATGAAAAACTGTTTTTT.

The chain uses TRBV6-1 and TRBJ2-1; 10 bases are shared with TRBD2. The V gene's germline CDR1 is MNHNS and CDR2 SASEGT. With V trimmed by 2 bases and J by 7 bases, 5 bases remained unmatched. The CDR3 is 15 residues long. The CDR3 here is CASSESGGAWNEQFF. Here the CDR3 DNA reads TGTGCCAGCAGTGAAAGCGGGGGGGCTTGGAATGAGCAGTTCTTC.

CDR3 nucleotides: TGTGCCAGCAGTGAAAACGCAGGGGGCGATAGCAATGAGCAGTTCTTC. This translates into CASSENAGGDSNEQFF. V is TRBV6-1 and J is TRBJ2-1; the match to TRBD1 covers 8 bases. The trim removed 2 bases at V and 6 bases at J, leaving 9 bases unmatched. The germline V gene encodes CDR1 MNHNS and CDR2 SASEGT. CDR3 length equals 16 residues.

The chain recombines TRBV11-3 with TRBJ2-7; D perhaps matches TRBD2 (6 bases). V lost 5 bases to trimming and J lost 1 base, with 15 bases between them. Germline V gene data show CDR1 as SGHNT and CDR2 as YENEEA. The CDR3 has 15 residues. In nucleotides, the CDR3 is TGTGCCAGCAGCCCCGACCCGGGACTGTCCTACGAGCAGTACTTC. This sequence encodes CASSPDPGLSYEQYF. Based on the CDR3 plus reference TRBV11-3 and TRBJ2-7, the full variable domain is EAGVVQSPRYKIIEKKQPVAFWCNPISGHNTLYWYLQNLGQGPELLIRYENEEAVDDSQLPKDRFSAERLKGVDSTLKIQPAELGDSAVYLCASSPDPGLSYEQYFGPGTRLTVT.

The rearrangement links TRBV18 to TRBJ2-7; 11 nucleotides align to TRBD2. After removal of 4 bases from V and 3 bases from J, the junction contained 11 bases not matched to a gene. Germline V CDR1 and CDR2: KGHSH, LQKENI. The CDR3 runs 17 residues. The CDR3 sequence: CASSLTRASGGNYEQYF. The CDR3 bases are TGTGCCAGCTCACTAACCCGGGCTAGCGGGGGGAACTACGAGCAGTACTTC.

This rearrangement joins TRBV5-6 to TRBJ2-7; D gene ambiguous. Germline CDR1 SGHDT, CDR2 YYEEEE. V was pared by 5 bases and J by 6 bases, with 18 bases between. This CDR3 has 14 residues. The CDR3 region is CASSTPGTGREQYF. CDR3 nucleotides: TGTGCCAGCAGTACGCCCGGCACGGGTCGCGAGCAGTACTTC.

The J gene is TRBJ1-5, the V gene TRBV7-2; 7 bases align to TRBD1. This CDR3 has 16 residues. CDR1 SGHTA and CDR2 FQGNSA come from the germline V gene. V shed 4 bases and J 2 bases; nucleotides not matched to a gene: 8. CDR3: CASSSKTGVRNQPQHF. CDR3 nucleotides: TGTGCCAGCAGCTCAAAAACAGGGGTCCGCAATCAGCCCCAGCATTTT.

As DNA, the CDR3 is TGTGCCAGTAGTATTTATCGGACAGGGGGCGCGGTAGCCGGTACGCAGTATTTT. Protein sequence: CASSIYRTGGAVAGTQYF. V is TRBV19 and J is TRBJ2-3, with 11 bases that match TRBD1. The CDR3 is 18 amino acids. V gave up 3 bases and J gave up 8 bases; unmatched junction bases: 16. The germline CDR1 and CDR2 sequences are LNHDA and SQIVND (reference sequence).